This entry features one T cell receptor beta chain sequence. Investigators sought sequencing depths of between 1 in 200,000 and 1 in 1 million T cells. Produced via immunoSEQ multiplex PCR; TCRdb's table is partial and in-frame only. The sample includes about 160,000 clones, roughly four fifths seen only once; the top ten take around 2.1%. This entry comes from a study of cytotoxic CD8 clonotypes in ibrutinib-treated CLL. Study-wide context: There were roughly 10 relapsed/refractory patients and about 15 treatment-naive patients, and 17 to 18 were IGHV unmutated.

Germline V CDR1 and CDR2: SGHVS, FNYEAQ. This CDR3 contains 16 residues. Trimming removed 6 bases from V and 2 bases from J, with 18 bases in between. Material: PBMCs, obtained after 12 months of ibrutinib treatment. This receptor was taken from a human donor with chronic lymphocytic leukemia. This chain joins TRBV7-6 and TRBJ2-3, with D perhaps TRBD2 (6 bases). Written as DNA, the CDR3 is TGTGCCAGCAGTTTTCAGCGGGCCGGCCTCACAGATACGCAGTATTTT. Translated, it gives CASSFQRAGLTDTQYF.